These 24 T cell receptor beta chains were all obtained from the same sample, sequenced in a study of cytomegalovirus exposure and HLA in healthy donors. Primers: 60 Vbeta forward and 13 Jbeta reverse. Generated by immunoSEQ multiplex PCR, the TCRdb table keeps only in-frame clones and is missing some. The repertoire holds roughly 190,000 clones, with 70% to 75% as singletons. The material sequenced was PBMCs. The receptors were gathered from a man younger than 45 in good health and CMV-seropositive.

The chain uses TRBV7-2 and TRBJ1-1, with D perhaps TRBD1 (5 bases). Germline CDR1 and CDR2: SGHTA and FQGNSA. Deletions cut 5 bases from V and 8 bases from J, with 9 bases between. CDR3 size: 11 residues. CDR3 DNA sequence: TGTGCCAGCAGCCGCCGGGGGGAAGCTTTCTTT. Translating it yields CASSRRGEAFF.

The rearrangement joins TRBV19 to TRBJ1-1; no clear D. V was cut by 5 bases and J by 1 base, with 11 bases left in between. This CDR3 region has 14 residues. CDR1 is LNHDA, CDR2 SQIVND, per germline (reference sequence). The CDR3 loop reads CASSSREKNTEAFF. CDR3 sequence (DNA): TGTGCCAGTAGTTCGCGGGAGAAGAACACTGAAGCTTTCTTT.

The chain joins TRBV4-3 to TRBJ2-5; 9 bases agree with TRBD1. Germline CDR1 reads LGHNA; CDR2 reads YSLEER. There are 17 residues in the CDR3. The V gene end was trimmed by 0 bases and the J gene end by 7 bases; junction bases not matched to a gene: 12. The CDR3 DNA reads as TGCGCCAGCAGCCAAGAAGGTAGTGGGACAGGGACCTCGACCCAGTACTTC. Amino acids: CASSQEGSGTGTSTQYF.

The V gene is TRBV5-4, the J gene TRBJ2-5, with D maybe TRBD1 (5 bases). The J call may be in error: the DNA end matches TRBJ2-7 better. In germline, CDR1 is SGHNT, CDR2 YYREEE (reference sequence). The CDR3 consists of 14 residues. CDR3 nucleotide sequence: TGTGCCAGCAGCTTTGGTCAACAGGCCTACGAGCAGTACTTC. Encoded protein: CASSFGQQAYEQYF.

The V call is TRBV11-2, the J call TRBJ1-2, with D possibly TRBD1 on 5 matching bases. Looked up from germline, CDR1 is SGHAT and CDR2 is FQNNGV. The V and J ends lost 1 base and 5 bases respectively, with 20 bases between them. CDR3 size: 17 residues. The CDR3 sequence is CASSLAGGGGGSYGYTF. CDR3 bases: TGTGCCAGCAGCTTAGCCGGTGGGGGGGGTGGGTCTTATGGCTACACCTTC.

The chain couples TRBV28 to TRBJ1-5; weak D call: TRBD1 (6 bases). V lost 3 bases, J lost 6 bases, and 15 bases lay in between. CDR3 length equals 15 residues. Germline V gives CDR1 MDHEN, CDR2 SYDVKM. This CDR3 reads CASSFGGPPGQPQHF. The CDR3 DNA reads TGTGCCAGCAGTTTTGGGGGCCCTCCGGGTCAGCCCCAGCATTTT.

The V and J genes are TRBV9 and TRBJ2-3; a possible D gene is TRBD1 (6 bases). The length of the CDR3 is 16 residues. Germline V gene data show CDR1 as SGDLS and CDR2 as YYNGEE. V dropped 0 bases and J dropped 2 bases, with 13 bases sitting between them. Here the CDR3 reads CASSVGGDKFTDTQYF. Written as DNA, the CDR3 is TGTGCCAGCAGCGTAGGTGGGGACAAATTCACAGATACGCAGTATTTT.

This clone occurred a few times. V and J are TRBV4-3 and TRBJ2-7; 7 bases agree with TRBD2. Germline V gene lookup returns CDR1 LGHNA and CDR2 YSLEER. After removal of 1 base from V and 2 bases from J, the junction contained 8 bases not matched to a gene. CDR3 size: 16 residues. For the CDR3, the DNA is TGCGCCAGCAGCCAAGGATCGGCTAGCGGTACCTACGAGCAGTACTTC. This encodes CASSQGSASGTYEQYF.

V and J are TRBV7-9 and TRBJ1-6; 7 bases map to TRBD1. Trimming removed 2 bases from V and 4 bases from J; junction bases left unmatched: 5. Germline V gene data show CDR1 as SEHNR and CDR2 as FQNEAQ (reference sequence). The length of the CDR3 is 16 residues. CDR3 nucleotide sequence: TGTGCCAGCAGCTTACCCGCGACAGGGTATAATTCACCCCTCCACTTT. It translates to CASSLPATGYNSPLHF.

In this sample, this clone turned up once. The V gene is TRBV4-2, the J gene TRBJ1-1; D is unresolved. V was pared by 1 base and J by 5 bases, with 17 bases between. CDR1 is LGHNA and CDR2 is YNFKEQ in the germline V gene. This CDR3 has 16 residues. The CDR3 here is CASSQALTRGGTEAFF. CDR3 in DNA: TGTGCCAGCAGCCAAGCCCTGACCCGGGGAGGAACTGAAGCTTTCTTT.

V gene TRBV9 combines with J gene TRBJ1-5; 8 bases agree with TRBD1. Trimming removed 0 bases from V and 3 bases from J; junction bases left unmatched: 2. This CDR3 region has 15 residues. CDR1 and CDR2 (germline): SGDLS, YYNGEE. This chain's CDR3 is CASSVAGGPNQPQHF. In nucleotides, the CDR3 is TGTGCCAGCAGCGTAGCAGGGGGCCCCAATCAGCCCCAGCATTTT.

The V and J genes are TRBV11-3 and TRBJ2-2; no clear D. The germline CDR1 and CDR2 sequences are SGHNT and YENEEA. Deletions cut 1 base from V and 6 bases from J, with 6 bases between. The CDR3 is 13 residues long. CDR3 DNA: TGTGCCAGCAGCTTAGGGCTGGCCGGGGAGCTGTTTTTT. Its protein is CASSLGLAGELFF.

The chain uses TRBV23-1 and TRBJ2-7, with 8 bases aligning to TRBD2. TRBV23-1 is given ORF status, its function remaining uncertain. V was pared by 4 bases and J by 0 bases, with 29 bases of the junction left unmatched. The CDR3 runs to 23 residues. CDR3 nucleotides: TGCGCCAGCAGTCCTTCTCGGGGCGGTTGGAGACCCTCGCGGGGGGCCCGCTCCTACGAGCAGTACTTC. It yields the protein CASSPSRGGWRPSRGARSYEQYF.

The V and J genes are TRBV7-2 and TRBJ1-1, with D maybe TRBD1 (5 bases). This CDR3 comprises 12 residues. V was shortened by 5 bases and J by 6 bases, with 10 bases between the two germline ends. From germline, CDR1 is SGHTA and CDR2 FQGNSA. In DNA form, the CDR3 reads TGTGCCAGCAGCCACGCGGGGGCTGAAGCTTTCTTT. It yields the protein CASSHAGAEAFF.

This chain links TRBV6-1 with TRBJ2-1; 11 bases are a match to TRBD1. The V gene end was trimmed by 6 bases and the J gene end by 9 bases; junction bases not matched to a gene: 10. The CDR3 totals 15 residues. The germline CDR1 and CDR2 sequences are MNHNS and SASEGT. CDR3 nucleotides: TGTGCCAGCAGGGCCGGGACAGGGGGTTTCGGTGAGCAGTTCTTC. This translates into CASRAGTGGFGEQFF.

The V gene is TRBV6-1, the J gene TRBJ1-2; D is ambiguous. V was clipped by 4 bases and J by 5 bases, with 11 bases between them. Germline CDR1 and CDR2: MNHNS and SASEGT. The CDR3 length is 13 residues. The CDR3 loop is CASSGQIRYGYTF. The CDR3, as DNA: TGTGCCAGCAGTGGACAAATTAGGTATGGCTACACCTTC.

The chain couples TRBV7-8 to TRBJ1-5; the match to TRBD1 covers 8 bases. J lost 0 bases, V lost 1 base, and 17 bases had no gene match. This CDR3 contains 21 residues. The germline CDR1 and CDR2 sequences are SGHVS and FQNEAQ. The CDR3, as DNA: TGTGCCAGCAGCTTAGAAGAACAGGGGGATGGGGGGCCATATAGCAATCAGCCCCAGCATTTT. Its translation: CASSLEEQGDGGPYSNQPQHF.

There are a few counts of this clone. The chain uses TRBV6-5 and TRBJ1-2, with a tentative D call TRBD1 (6 bases). CDR1 and CDR2 (germline): MNHEY, SVGAGI. V shed 0 bases and J shed 7 bases, with 12 bases lying between them. CDR3 length: 14 amino acids. CDR3 residues: CASSYSQGDPGYTF. The CDR3, as DNA: TGTGCCAGCAGTTACTCACAGGGAGATCCTGGCTACACCTTC.

This clone has a count of ten or more. J is TRBJ1-1 and V is TRBV7-9; a weak D match, TRBD1 (5 bases). CDR1 is SEHNR and CDR2 is FQNEAQ in the germline V gene (reference sequence). The CDR3 contains 13 residues. Trimming cost V 4 bases and J 5 bases, with 11 bases left between them. The CDR3 DNA follows: TGTGCCAGCAGCTCCAACGCAGGGACTGAAGCTTTCTTT. It is translated as CASSSNAGTEAFF.

The rearrangement links TRBV2 to TRBJ1-2, with D possibly TRBD1 on 6 matching bases. This CDR3 is 15 amino acids long. Trimming stripped 1 base from V and 0 bases from J, with 9 bases between. The germline CDR1 and CDR2 sequences are SNHLY and FYNNEI. CDR3 in DNA: TGTGCCAGCAGTGAAGGGGGGGGCTCTAACTATGGCTACACCTTC. Translating gives CASSEGGGSNYGYTF.

This chain joins TRBV19 and TRBJ2-7, with 7 positions matching TRBD1. The CDR3 has 13 amino acids. V lost 10 bases to trimming and J lost 2 bases; unmatched junction nucleotides: 8. Germline values: CDR1 LNHDA, CDR2 SQIVND (reference sequence). The CDR3 loop reads CATVDRLTYEQYF. In DNA form, the CDR3 reads TGTGCCACCGTGGACAGGCTGACCTACGAGCAGTACTTC.

The CDR3: CACEVGGAGYGYTF. In nucleotides, the CDR3 is TGTGCATGCGAGGTAGGGGGCGCAGGCTATGGCTACACCTTC. The V and J genes are TRBV30 and TRBJ1-2; 7 bases line up with TRBD1. The CDR3 is made up of 14 amino acids. CDR1 and CDR2 from the germline V gene are GTSNPN and SVGIG (reference sequence).

The chain joins TRBV28 to TRBJ2-6; the D gene is possibly TRBD1 (6 bases). V was pared by 5 bases and J by 1 base, with 9 bases between. Per the germline V gene, CDR1 is MDHEN and CDR2 is SYDVKM. This CDR3 is built from 15 residues. The CDR3 spells CASSQGGSGANVLTF. The CDR3 DNA reads as TGTGCCAGCAGTCAAGGGGGTTCTGGGGCCAACGTCCTGACTTTC.

This clone was counted between two and nine times. This chain joins TRBV7-2 and TRBJ2-3; 9 bases are shared with TRBD2. V shed 5 bases and J 6 bases; nucleotides not matched to a gene: 18. Looked up from germline, CDR1 is SGHTA and CDR2 is FQGNSA. The CDR3 is made up of 18 amino acids. The CDR3 protein is CASSGPQAGGRGRDTQYF. The CDR3, as DNA: TGTGCCAGCAGCGGTCCGCAAGCGGGAGGCCGCGGCAGGGATACGCAGTATTTT.